This T cell receptor beta chain appears in the sequencing data of a study of shared clonotypes between healthy human individuals. Study-wide background: The people who gave samples were a couple of women and a few men aged 18 to 49. Study-wide results and caveats: Rarefaction gave evidence that sorted-subset sequencing remained incomplete despite large depth. It was only blood that was sampled, and tissue repertoires likely differ.

Germline V gene lookup returns CDR1 MNHEY and CDR2 SVGAGI. The CDR3 has 15 amino acids. Trimming at V came to 5 bases and at J to 1 base, leaving 6 bases not matched to a gene. Assay used: immunoSEQ multiplex PCR; TCRdb lists only in-frame clones, some missing. The profile shows a few million clones, just over 90% of them singletons. This clone has just one count. Its specificity is unknown. Other DNA sequences in the sample encode the same CDR3. The V and J genes are TRBV6-5 and TRBJ2-7, with TRBD1 identical over 9 bases. The sequencing sample was made of naive CD4+ T cells from PBMCs. Subset indicated: CD45RA+ positively selected. The receptor was derived from a man younger than 35 in good health. Some clones in this sample may be carry-over from other donors' samples. Here the CDR3 DNA reads TGTGCCAGCAGTCGATCCGGGACAGGGTCCTACGAGCAGTACTTC. Protein product: CASSRSGTGSYEQYF.